The 2 T cell receptor beta chains listed next were all sequenced from one sample in a study of blood T cell repertoires in COVID-19. Clones were read by immunoSEQ multiplex PCR, and TCRdb kept only the in-frame ones, dropping some. Of under 400,000 clones in the sample, roughly 90% were seen once. Material for sequencing was peripheral blood. The receptors stem from a woman aged 25 to 39 with COVID-19, enrolled during active disease.

The rearrangement joins TRBV28 to TRBJ1-5, with TRBD1 as a possible D gene (5 bases). V was cut by 2 bases and J by 5 bases, with 19 bases left in between. The germline gives CDR1 MDHEN, CDR2 SYDVKM. This CDR3 is built from 17 residues. CDR3 loop: CASSLIQGPNPYQPQHF. CDR3 in DNA: TGTGCCAGCAGTTTAATCCAGGGTCCCAACCCTTATCAGCCCCAGCATTTT.

This clone was observed once. This chain joins TRBV28 and TRBJ1-4, with D perhaps matching TRBD1 (5 bases). This CDR3 contains 13 residues. Germline V lookup: CDR1 MDHEN, CDR2 SYDVKM. The V and J ends lost 3 bases and 8 bases respectively, with 10 bases between them. CDR3 sequence reads: CASSFGGGEKLFF. The CDR3 DNA reads as TGTGCCAGCAGTTTCGGGGGTGGAGAAAAACTGTTTTTT.